One and the same sample provided the 21 T cell receptor beta chains below, sequenced in a study of OX40 agonist ivuxolimab in advanced cancers. Clones were read by immunoSEQ multiplex PCR, and TCRdb kept only the in-frame ones, dropping some. The data hold about 70,000 clones, with about 81% observed a single time. Sequencing used CD4+ or CD8+ T cells sorted from blood, obtained in a trial of the OX40 agonist ivuxolimab. The receptors originated from an adult with an advanced solid tumor such as melanoma, head and neck, liver or kidney cancer.

The rearrangement links TRBV5-4 to TRBJ1-4; D remains unclear. From germline, CDR1 is SGHNT and CDR2 YYREEE (reference sequence). Trimming took off 0 bases at V and 8 bases at J, with 5 bases between the two ends. This CDR3 region has 12 residues. The CDR3, as DNA: TGTGCCAGCAGCTTGGTGGAAGAAAAACTGTTTTTT. Its translation: CASSLVEEKLFF.

This clone was seen a single time. This chain uses TRBV5-1 with TRBJ2-6, with TRBD2 matching over 11 bases. CDR3 length: 17 residues. Looked up from germline, CDR1 is SGHRS and CDR2 is YFSETQ. Trimming removed 4 bases from V and 2 bases from J; junction bases left unmatched: 5. CDR3 DNA sequence: TGCGCCAGCAGCAAGACTAGCGGGACGGCTGGGGCCAACGTCCTGACTTTC. Residues: CASSKTSGTAGANVLTF.

This chain links TRBV5-6 with TRBJ2-1, with TRBD2 matching 7 bases. Germline-derived CDR1 and CDR2 are SGHDT and YYEEEE. The CDR3 is made up of 12 amino acids. After removal of 1 base from V and 8 bases from J, the junction contained 0 bases not matched to a gene. CDR3 DNA: TGTGCCAGCAGCTTGCGGGGGGATGAGCAGTTCTTC. Its protein is CASSLRGDEQFF.

This rearrangement joins TRBV5-1 to TRBJ1-3; D call uncertain. CDR3 length: 14 residues. Trimming took 0 bases from V and 4 from J, leaving 8 bases between them. Looked up from germline, CDR1 is SGHRS and CDR2 is YFSETQ. Written as DNA, the CDR3 is TGCGCCAGCAGCTTGGTAACCGCCGGAAACACCATATATTTT. It specifies CASSLVTAGNTIYF. Based on the CDR3 plus reference TRBV5-1 and TRBJ1-3, the full variable domain is KAGVTQTPRYLIKTRGQQVTLSCSPISGHRSVSWYQQTPGQGLQFLFEYFSETQRNKGNFPGRFSGRQFSNSRSEMNVSTLELGDSALYLCASSLVTAGNTIYFGEGSWLTVV.

This clone is classed as medium-sized. The chain links TRBV4-2 to TRBJ2-2; 10 bases map to TRBD1. This CDR3 region has 18 residues. Germline values: CDR1 LGHNA, CDR2 YNFKEQ. The ends lost 4 bases at V and 5 bases at J; junction bases unmatched: 13. CDR3: CASSPRGADRGLTGELFF. The CDR3 coding sequence is TGTGCCAGCAGCCCGAGGGGGGCCGACAGGGGGCTTACCGGGGAGCTGTTTTTT.

This chain uses TRBV9 with TRBJ2-7; TRBD1 or TRBD2 may be the D gene (5 bases each). The CDR3 runs to 15 residues. Germline-derived CDR1 and CDR2 are SGDLS and YYNGEE. Trimming cost V 0 bases and J 2 bases, with 12 bases left between them. This CDR3 is CASSVGSGTTYEQYF. The CDR3, as DNA: TGTGCCAGCAGCGTAGGGTCAGGGACGACCTACGAGCAGTACTTC.

The chain joins TRBV29-1 to TRBJ1-6, with 8 positions matching TRBD1. The V gene's germline CDR1 is SQVTM and CDR2 ANQGSEA. There are 13 residues in the CDR3. Trimming removed 6 bases from V and 11 bases from J; junction bases left unmatched: 9. CDR3 sequence reads: CSVQDREGTPLHF. CDR3 in DNA: TGCAGCGTCCAGGACAGGGAGGGAACACCCCTCCACTTT. The complete variable domain, with remaining parts taken from reference TRBV29-1 and TRBJ1-6, reads SAVISQKPSRDICQRGTSLTIQCQVDSQVTMMFWYRQQPGQSLTLIATANQGSEATYESGFVIDKFPISRPNLTFSTLTVSNMSPEDSSIYLCSVQDREGTPLHFGNGTRLTVT.

V gene TRBV6-5 combines with J gene TRBJ1-1; D ambiguous. CDR1 MNHEY and CDR2 SVGAGI come from the germline V gene. The CDR3 runs 15 residues. The V gene lost 0 bases and the J gene lost 0 bases, with 8 bases spanning the gap. CDR3 coding DNA: TGTGCCAGCAGTTACTCTCTAACTATGAACACTGAAGCTTTCTTT. This gives the protein CASSYSLTMNTEAFF.

This chain links TRBV7-2 with TRBJ1-2; 9 positions match TRBD1. This CDR3 is built from 15 residues. CDR1 SGHTA and CDR2 FQGNSA come from the germline V gene. V shed 5 bases and J 7 bases; nucleotides not matched to a gene: 11. In DNA, the CDR3 is TGTGCCAGCAGCATTACAGGGGGCGCACGGGGTGGCTACACCTTC. It is translated as CASSITGGARGGYTF.

This chain connects TRBV5-1 to TRBJ2-2; TRBD2 aligns across 10 bases. Germline assignment: CDR1 SGHRS and CDR2 YFSETQ. J lost 8 bases, V lost 0 bases, and 7 bases had no gene match. This CDR3 has 16 residues. The CDR3 region has the DNA TGCGCCAGCAGCTTGGCGGCTAGCGGGAGCTTTGGGGAGCTGTTTTTT. Encoded protein: CASSLAASGSFGELFF.

The chain couples TRBV7-3 to TRBJ2-5; TRBD2 agrees at 8 bases. CDR3 length: 15 amino acids. Germline V lookup: CDR1 SGHTA, CDR2 FQGTGA. The V and J ends lost 5 bases and 5 bases, in that order; junction bases with no gene match: 10. Here the CDR3 DNA reads TGTGCCAGCAGCCCCGGGGGGGTTAAAGGGGAGACCCAGTACTTC. It codes for CASSPGGVKGETQYF.

V and J are TRBV6-5 and TRBJ1-1; D is unresolved. V was clipped by 6 bases and J by 0 bases, with 8 bases between them. This CDR3 spans 13 amino acids. In germline, CDR1 is MNHEY, CDR2 SVGAGI. The CDR3 loop is CASRTLVNTEAFF. In DNA, the CDR3 is TGTGCCAGCAGGACGCTGGTGAACACTGAAGCTTTCTTT.

J is TRBJ2-1 and V is TRBV5-1; either TRBD1 or TRBD2 may supply D (5 bases each). Germline assignment: CDR1 SGHRS and CDR2 YFSETQ. Trimming removed 4 bases at V and 6 bases at J, with 26 bases between. The CDR3 runs to 18 residues. Here the CDR3 reads CASSPTSLGFPGLNEQFF. The CDR3 DNA follows: TGCGCCAGCAGCCCTACTTCCTTGGGCTTCCCGGGGCTCAATGAGCAGTTCTTC.

V usage is TRBV6-4 and J usage is TRBJ2-6, with no clear D. The CDR3 has 13 residues. Trimming removed 5 bases at V and 8 bases at J, with 10 bases between. Germline V gene data show CDR1 as MRHNA and CDR2 as SNTAGT. CDR3 sequence reads: CASSPGYPNVLTF. CDR3 in DNA: TGTGCCAGCAGTCCAGGTTACCCCAACGTCCTGACTTTC.

The rearrangement uses TRBV5-6 and TRBJ1-2; D not certain. The CDR3 contains 16 residues. The V gene's germline CDR1 is SGHDT and CDR2 YYEEEE. V lost 0 bases, J lost 2 bases, and 14 bases lay in between. CDR3 sequence: CASSLGPTGGNYGYTF. DNA for the CDR3: TGTGCCAGCAGCTTGGGCCCTACGGGAGGGAACTATGGCTACACCTTC.

This clone occurred once. The chain recombines TRBV7-6 with TRBJ2-3; 12 bases are a match to TRBD2. The CDR3 runs 17 residues. The trim removed 5 bases at V and 2 bases at J, leaving 8 bases unmatched. CDR1 is SGHVS, CDR2 FNYEAQ, per germline. This CDR3 reads CASSPRLAGEITDTQYF. The CDR3 nucleotides read TGTGCCAGCAGCCCTAGACTAGCGGGAGAGATCACAGATACGCAGTATTTT. Using reference TRBV7-6 and TRBJ2-3 for the parts outside the CDR3, the full variable domain is GAGVSQSPRYKVTKRGQDVALRCDPISGHVSLYWYRQALGQGPEFLTYFNYEAQQDKSGLPNDRFSAERPEGSISTLTIQRTEQRDSAMYRCASSPRLAGEITDTQYFGPGTRLTVL.

The V and J genes are TRBV30 and TRBJ2-3, with TRBD2 matching over 12 bases. This CDR3 is built from 15 residues. Germline V CDR1 and CDR2: GTSNPN, SVGIG (reference sequence). V lost 3 bases and J lost 0; bases outside the gene matches: 1. CDR3 residues: CAWSGTSGSTDTQYF. In DNA, the CDR3 is TGTGCCTGGAGCGGGACTAGCGGGAGCACAGATACGCAGTATTTT.

The chain recombines TRBV27 with TRBJ2-1; D tentatively fits TRBD1 or TRBD2 (5 bases each). Germline V gene lookup returns CDR1 MNHEY and CDR2 SMNVEV (reference sequence). The CDR3 is 12 amino acids. V shed 4 bases and J shed 6 bases, with 7 bases lying between them. The CDR3 spells CASSSGANEQFF. The CDR3 DNA follows: TGTGCCAGCAGTTCCGGGGCCAATGAGCAGTTCTTC.

The chain combines TRBV18 with TRBJ1-1; D gene uncertain. This CDR3 is 13 amino acids long. V lost 5 bases and J lost 1, with 8 bases in between. Germline V gene data show CDR1 as KGHSH and CDR2 as LQKENI. CDR3 region: CASSSAANTEAFF. CDR3 nucleotides: TGTGCCAGCTCATCCGCGGCGAACACTGAAGCTTTCTTT.

The rearrangement uses TRBV29-1 and TRBJ2-7, with 14 bases matching TRBD2. J gave up 4 bases and V 0 bases, and 17 bases lay outside the gene matches. CDR3 length: 20 amino acids. CDR1 and CDR2 (germline): SQVTM, ANQGSEA. CDR3 nucleotide sequence: TGCAGCGTTGAAGATCCCATGGCAGGGCGACTAGCGGGAGGGAGGTACGAGCAGTACTTC. This codes for CSVEDPMAGRLAGGRYEQYF.

V usage is TRBV4-3 and J usage is TRBJ2-1; 11 bases align to TRBD2. This CDR3 contains 16 residues. Germline-derived CDR1 and CDR2 are LGHNA and YSLEER. J lost 3 bases, V lost 4 bases, and 5 bases had no gene match. The CDR3 reads CASSRPLAGVYNEQFF. CDR3 sequence (DNA): TGCGCCAGCAGCCGGCCACTAGCGGGGGTCTACAATGAGCAGTTCTTC.